This T cell receptor (beta chain) was obtained from a study of T cell repertoires in cytomegalovirus infection. The wider study: Public TCR beta signatures marked donors with CMV infection and the matching HLA. Findings and limits, study-wide: The response measured ex vivo was dominated by TCR beta clonotypes (HLA-C-restricted and CMV-specific). Accumulated public TCR beta family frequency recognized individuals carrying CMV together with the relevant HLA.

One entry per CDR3 protein results from TCRdb running MiXCR on the reads. The sample carries hundreds of thousands of distinct CDR3 sequences, 15% to 20% recorded once. The CDR3 covers 12 residues. Germline CDR1 SGHTA, CDR2 FQGNSA. V lost 4 bases, J lost 6 bases, and 9 bases lay in between. This clonotype has ten or more counts. What it recognizes is unknown. This sequence joins TRBV7-2 and TRBJ1-2; D remains ambiguous. The source material was PBMCs. The receptor's source is a human donor in good health (CMV status not recorded). Some clones in this sample may be carry-over from other donors' samples. CDR3 loop: CASSSPRNGYTF. In DNA, the CDR3 is TGTGCCAGCAGCTCCCCCCGGAATGGCTACACCTTC. The full variable domain, completed using reference TRBV7-2 and TRBJ1-2, is GAGVSQSPSNKVTEKGKDVELRCDPISGHTALYWYRQSLGQGLEFLIYFQGNSAPDKSGLPSDRFSAERTGGSVSTLTIQRTQQEDSAVYLCASSSPRNGYTFGSGTRLTVV.